The clone carrying this TCR beta chain was recorded many times. No antigen is known for it. The sample comes from a study of CD8 T cells in ankylosing spondylitis. MiXCR was run by TCRdb on the 5' RACE reads, yielding one entry per CDR3 protein. The table has fewer than 550,000 distinct CDR3 sequences, under 5.5% seen once. Notes on the study in general: Disease-linked clones displayed a CD8+ phenotype and appeared relatively rarely in peripheral blood. A TCR beta motif made of 7 to 9 highly homologous variants seemed typical of ankylosing spondylitis blood. A subset of motif variants has previously been described in the synovial fluid and blood of reactive arthritis. Reportedly, significant enrichment of disease-linked clones occurred in matched ankylosing spondylitis synovial fluid.

V shed 7 bases and J shed 10 bases, with 11 bases lying between them. The germline CDR1 and CDR2 sequences are SGHVS and FQNEAQ. This CDR3 is 11 amino acids long. The sequence was collected from a male donor with ankylosing spondylitis. The sequenced sample was blood, either unsorted or a sorted T cell fraction (not recorded which). The chain couples TRBV7-8 to TRBJ2-1, with D possibly being TRBD1 (5 bases). The CDR3 DNA is TGTGCCAGCACCCTTAGACAGGAGCAGTTCTTC. Its translation: CASTLRQEQFF.